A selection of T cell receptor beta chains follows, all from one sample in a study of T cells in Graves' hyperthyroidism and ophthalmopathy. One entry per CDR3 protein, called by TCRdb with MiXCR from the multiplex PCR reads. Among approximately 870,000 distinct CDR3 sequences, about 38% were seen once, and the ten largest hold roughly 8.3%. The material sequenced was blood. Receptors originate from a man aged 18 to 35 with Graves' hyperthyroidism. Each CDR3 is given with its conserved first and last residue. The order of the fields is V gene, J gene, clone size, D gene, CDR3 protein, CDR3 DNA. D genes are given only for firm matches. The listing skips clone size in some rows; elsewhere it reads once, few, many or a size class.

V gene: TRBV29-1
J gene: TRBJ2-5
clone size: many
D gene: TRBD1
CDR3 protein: CSVNRGDETQYF
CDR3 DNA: TGCAGCGTTAACAGGGGGGACGAGACCCAGTACTTC

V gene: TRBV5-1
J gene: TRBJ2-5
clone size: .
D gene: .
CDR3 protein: CASSTETGLQETQYF
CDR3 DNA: TGCGCCAGCAGCACCGAAACAGGGCTCCAAGAGACCCAGTACTTC

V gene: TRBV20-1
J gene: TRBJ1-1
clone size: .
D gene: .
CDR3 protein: CSAYGSRVLAFF
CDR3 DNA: TGCAGTGCTTACGGCAGCAGGGTGTTAGCTTTCTTT

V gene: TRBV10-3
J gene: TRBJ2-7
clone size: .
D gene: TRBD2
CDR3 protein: CAIMPSGSLCEQYF
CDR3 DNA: TGTGCCATCATGCCTAGCGGGAGTCTCTGCGAGCAGTACTTC

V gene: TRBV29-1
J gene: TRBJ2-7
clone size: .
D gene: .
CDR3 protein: CSVWQGYEQYF
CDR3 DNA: TGCAGCGTGTGGCAGGGTTACGAGCAGTACTTC

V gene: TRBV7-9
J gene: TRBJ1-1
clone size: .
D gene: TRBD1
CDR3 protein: CASSIDRVPEFFAFF
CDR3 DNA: TGTGCCAGCAGTATCGACAGGGTCCCAGAATTTTTTGCTTTCTTT

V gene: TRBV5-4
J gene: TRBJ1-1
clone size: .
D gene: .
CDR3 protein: CASSLVDLEAFF
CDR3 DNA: TGTGCCAGCAGCTTGGTTGACCTCGAAGCTTTCTTT

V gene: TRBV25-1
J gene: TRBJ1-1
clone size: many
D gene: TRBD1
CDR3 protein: CASTRDSPLEAFF
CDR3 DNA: TGTGCCAGCACCCGGGACAGCCCGTTGGAAGCTTTCTTT

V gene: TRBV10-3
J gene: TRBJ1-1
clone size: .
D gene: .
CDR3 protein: CASSYKAANTEAFF
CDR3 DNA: TGTGCCAGCAGTTACAAGGCAGCCAACACTGAAGCTTTCTTT

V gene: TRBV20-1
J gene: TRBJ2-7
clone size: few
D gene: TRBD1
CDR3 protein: CSARDPDRGHEQYF
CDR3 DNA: TGCAGTGCTAGAGACCCGGACAGGGGTCACGAGCAGTACTTC

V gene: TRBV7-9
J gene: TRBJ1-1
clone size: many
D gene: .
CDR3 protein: CASSLAWYEAFF
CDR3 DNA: TGTGCCAGCAGCTTAGCGTGGTATGAAGCTTTCTTT

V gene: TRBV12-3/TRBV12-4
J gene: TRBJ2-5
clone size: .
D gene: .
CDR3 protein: CAVGNPGTQYF
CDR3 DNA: TGTGCTGTGGGGAATCCCGGGACCCAGTACTTC

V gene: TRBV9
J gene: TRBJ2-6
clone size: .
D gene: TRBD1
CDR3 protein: CASSSTGGMANVLTF
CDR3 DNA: TGTGCCAGCAGTTCGACAGGGGGTATGGCCAACGTCCTGACTTTC

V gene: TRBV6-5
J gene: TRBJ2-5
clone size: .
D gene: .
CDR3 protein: CASSPSQELVGTQYF
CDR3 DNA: TGTGCCAGCAGTCCCTCTCAGGAGTTGGTGGGGACCCAGTACTTC

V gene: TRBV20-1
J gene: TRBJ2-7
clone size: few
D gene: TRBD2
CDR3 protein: CSARSLLAASYEQYF
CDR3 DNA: TGCAGTGCTAGATCTCTACTAGCGGCATCCTACGAGCAGTACTTC

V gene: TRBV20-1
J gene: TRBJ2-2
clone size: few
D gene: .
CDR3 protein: CSARGLTGELFF
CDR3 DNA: TGCAGTGCTCGGGGGCTCACCGGGGAGCTGTTTTTT

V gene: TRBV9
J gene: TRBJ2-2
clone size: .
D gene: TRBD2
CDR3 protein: CASSQWLAETEGGELFF
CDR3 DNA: TGTGCCAGCAGCCAATGGCTAGCGGAGACAGAAGGCGGGGAGCTGTTTTTT

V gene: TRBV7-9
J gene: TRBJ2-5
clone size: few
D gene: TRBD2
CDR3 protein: CASSLGTSGRLRETQYF
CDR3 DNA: TGTGCCAGCAGCTTAGGTACTAGCGGGAGGCTCCGGGAGACCCAGTACTTC

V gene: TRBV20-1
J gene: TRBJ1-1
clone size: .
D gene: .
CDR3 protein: CSARPLTKTEAFF
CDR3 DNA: TGCAGTGCTAGACCCCTCACCAAGACTGAAGCTTTCTTT

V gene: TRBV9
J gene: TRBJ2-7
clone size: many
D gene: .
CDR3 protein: CASSVDGQVDYEQYF
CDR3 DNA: TGTGCCAGCAGCGTAGACGGGCAGGTGGACTACGAGCAGTACTTC

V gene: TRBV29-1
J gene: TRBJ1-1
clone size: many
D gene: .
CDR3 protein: CSVLGIMNTEAFF
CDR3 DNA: TGCAGCGTGTTGGGGATCATGAACACTGAAGCTTTCTTT

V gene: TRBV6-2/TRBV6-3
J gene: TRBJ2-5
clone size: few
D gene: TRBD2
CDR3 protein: CAIRLAGVETQYF
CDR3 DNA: TGTGCCATCCGACTAGCGGGAGTGGAGACCCAGTACTTC

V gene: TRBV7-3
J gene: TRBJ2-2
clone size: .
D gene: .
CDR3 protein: CASSLTTTGELFF
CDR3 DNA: TGTGCCAGCAGCTTAACGACCACCGGGGAGCTGTTTTTT

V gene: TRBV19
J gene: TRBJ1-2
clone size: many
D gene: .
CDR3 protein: CASKGESYGYTF
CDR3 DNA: TGTGCCAGTAAGGGGGAAAGCTATGGCTACACCTTC

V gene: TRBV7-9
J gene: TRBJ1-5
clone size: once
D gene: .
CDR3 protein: CASSQEPDGYQPQHF
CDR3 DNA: TGTGCCAGCAGCCAAGAACCCGACGGTTATCAGCCCCAGCATTTT

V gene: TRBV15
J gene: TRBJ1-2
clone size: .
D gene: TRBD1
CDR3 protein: CATSPGGSYGDYTF
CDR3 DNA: TGTGCCACCAGCCCAGGGGGCTCCTACGGGGACTACACCTTC

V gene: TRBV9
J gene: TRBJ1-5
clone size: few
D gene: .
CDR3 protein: CASSVESENQPQHF
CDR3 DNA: TGTGCCAGCAGCGTAGAGTCCGAGAATCAGCCCCAGCATTTT

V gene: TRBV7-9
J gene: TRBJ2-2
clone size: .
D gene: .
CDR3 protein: CASSFKGNTGELFF
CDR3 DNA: TGTGCCAGCAGCTTTAAAGGGAACACCGGGGAGCTGTTTTTT

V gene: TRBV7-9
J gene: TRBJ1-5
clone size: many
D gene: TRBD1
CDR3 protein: CASSLGQRGNQPQHF
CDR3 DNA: TGTGCCAGCAGCTTGGGACAGCGTGGCAATCAGCCCCAGCATTTT

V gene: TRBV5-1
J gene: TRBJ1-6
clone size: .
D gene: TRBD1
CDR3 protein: CASSFEGADSPLHF
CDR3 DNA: TGTGCCAGCAGCTTCGAGGGGGCAGATTCACCCCTCCACTTT

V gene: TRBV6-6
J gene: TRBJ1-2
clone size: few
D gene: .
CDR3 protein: CASSLRAYYGYTF
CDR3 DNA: TGTGCCAGCAGTTTGAGGGCGTACTATGGCTACACCTTC

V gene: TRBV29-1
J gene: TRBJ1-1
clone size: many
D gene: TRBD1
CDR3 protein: CSVTRGPGTEAFF
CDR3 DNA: TGCAGCGTTACTAGGGGGCCGGGCACTGAAGCTTTCTTT

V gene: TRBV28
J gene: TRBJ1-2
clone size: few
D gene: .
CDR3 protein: CAAWRSDYGYTF
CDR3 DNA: TGTGCCGCGTGGAGATCGGACTATGGCTACACCTTC

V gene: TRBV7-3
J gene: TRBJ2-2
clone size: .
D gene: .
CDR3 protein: CASSLTGQGEASEELFF
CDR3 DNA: TGTGCCAGCAGCTTAACGGGGCAGGGTGAAGCATCTGAGGAGCTGTTTTTT

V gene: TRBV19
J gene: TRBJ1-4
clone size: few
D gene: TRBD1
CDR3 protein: CASSLRDRGTKLFF
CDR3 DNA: TGTGCCAGTAGTCTTCGGGACAGGGGGACAAAACTGTTTTTT

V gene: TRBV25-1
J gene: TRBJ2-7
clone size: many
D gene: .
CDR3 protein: CASSVHAPLQGPYEQYF
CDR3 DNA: TGTGCCAGCAGTGTCCACGCCCCGCTACAGGGACCCTACGAGCAGTACTTC

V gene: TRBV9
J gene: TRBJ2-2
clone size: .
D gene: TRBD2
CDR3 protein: CASSVDSGGKAVAGELFF
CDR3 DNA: TGTGCCAGCAGCGTAGATAGCGGGGGGAAGGCGGTGGCCGGGGAGCTGTTTTTT

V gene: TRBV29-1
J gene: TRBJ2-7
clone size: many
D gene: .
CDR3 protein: CSARGGDLYEQYF
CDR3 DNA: TGCAGCGCCAGGGGCGGAGATCTCTACGAGCAGTACTTC

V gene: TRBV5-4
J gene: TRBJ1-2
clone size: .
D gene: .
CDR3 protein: CASSSGLPYGYTF
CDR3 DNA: TGTGCCAGCAGCTCGGGACTTCCCTATGGCTACACCTTC

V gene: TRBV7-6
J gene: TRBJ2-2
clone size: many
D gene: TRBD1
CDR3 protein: CASSPLGQGATGELFF
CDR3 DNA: TGTGCCAGCAGCCCCTTGGGACAGGGGGCAACCGGGGAGCTGTTTTTT

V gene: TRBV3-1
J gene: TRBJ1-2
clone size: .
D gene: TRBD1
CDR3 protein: CASSQDLGDSSSF
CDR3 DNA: TGTGCCAGCAGCCAAGATCTAGGGGACAGTTCCTCATTC

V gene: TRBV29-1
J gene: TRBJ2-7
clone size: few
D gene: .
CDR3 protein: CSVESDSTISYEQYF
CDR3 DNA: TGCAGCGTTGAATCGGATTCTACCATAAGCTACGAGCAGTACTTC